Listed below are T cell receptor beta chains from one sample, sequenced in a study of T cells after somatic rescue of genetic block. Clones were sequenced by immunoSEQ multiplex PCR, and TCRdb holds only the in-frame ones, with some missing. Among 60,000 to 75,000 clones, about 90% were seen once, and the ten largest hold around 3%. Sample: peripheral blood mononuclear cells (PBMCs). The receptors derive from a man in his forties. Both conserved end residues are part of each CDR3. Each record gives: J gene, D gene, V gene, CDR3 DNA, CDR3 protein. The D gene is left open where the match is weak.

>TRBJ1-2|TRBD1|TRBV5-1
TGCGCCAGCAGCTTGGATCAGGACAGGGGAAGATATGGCTACACCTTC
CASSLDQDRGRYGYTF
>TRBJ2-1|NA|TRBV2
TGTGCCAGCGGAATCAGCGGTGGAGTCCCATCTTACAATGAGCAGTTCTTC
CASGISGGVPSYNEQFF
>TRBJ2-1|NA|TRBV19
TGTGCCAGTAGTATATTAATTTATCCCAATGAGCAGTTCTTC
CASSILIYPNEQFF
>TRBJ2-7|NA|TRBV7-8
TGTGCCAGCAGCCCACACCCGACCGAGCGGGAGCAGTACTTC
CASSPHPTEREQYF
>TRBJ2-1|TRBD2|TRBV6-5
TGTGCCAGCAGTTATACTAGCGGATACAATGAGCAGTTCTTC
CASSYTSGYNEQFF
>TRBJ2-7|NA|TRBV4-1
TGCGCCAGCAGCCAACGGGGACGGAACTACGAGCAGTACTTC
CASSQRGRNYEQYF
>TRBJ1-6|TRBD1|TRBV27
TGTGCCAGCACTGAGGACAGGGGAAATTCACCCCTCCACTTT
CASTEDRGNSPLHF
>TRBJ2-3|NA|TRBV5-1
TGCGCCAGCAGCTTGGGAGGACTAACCACCACAGATACGCAGTATTTT
CASSLGGLTTTDTQYF
>TRBJ2-7|NA|TRBV9
TGTGCCAGCAGCGTAGGGGGGGCAAGATACGAGCAGTACTTC
CASSVGGARYEQYF
>TRBJ2-3|NA|TRBV19
TGTGCCAGTAGTCTAGGAGGGGTAGATACGCAGTATTTT
CASSLGGVDTQYF
>TRBJ2-6|NA|TRBV14
TGTGCCAGCAGCCAAGATTGGGGTTACGGGGCCAACGTCCTGACTTTC
CASSQDWGYGANVLTF
>TRBJ2-1|NA|TRBV18
TGTGCCAGCTCACCTCAGGGGGGATTCTCCTACAATGAGCAGTTCTTC
CASSPQGGFSYNEQFF
>TRBJ1-6|TRBD1|TRBV5-1
TGCGCCAGCAGCTTGGAGGGGGCTAAGAATAATTCACCCCTCCACTTT
CASSLEGAKNNSPLHF
>TRBJ2-5|NA|TRBV19
TGTGCCAGTAGTATAGACCTCCAAGAGACCCAGTACTTC
CASSIDLQETQYF